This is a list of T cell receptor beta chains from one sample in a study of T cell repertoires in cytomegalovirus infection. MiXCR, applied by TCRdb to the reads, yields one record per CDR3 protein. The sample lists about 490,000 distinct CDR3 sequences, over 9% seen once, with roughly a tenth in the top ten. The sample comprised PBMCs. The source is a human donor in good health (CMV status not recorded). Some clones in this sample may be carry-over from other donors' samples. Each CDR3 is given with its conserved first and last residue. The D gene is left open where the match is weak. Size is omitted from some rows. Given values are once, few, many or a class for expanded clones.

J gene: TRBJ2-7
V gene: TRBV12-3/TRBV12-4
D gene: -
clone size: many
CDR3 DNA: TGTGCCAGCAAACTCGGGCAGGGGAATAACGAGCAGTACTTC
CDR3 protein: CASKLGQGNNEQYF

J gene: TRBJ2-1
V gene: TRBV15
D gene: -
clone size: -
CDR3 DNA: TGTGCCACCAGCAGAGAGCGGGATAGCTACAATGAGCAGTTCTTC
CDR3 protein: CATSRERDSYNEQFF

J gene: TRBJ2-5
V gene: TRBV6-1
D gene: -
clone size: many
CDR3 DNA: TGTGCCAGCAGTGTTTGGTTAGAGACCCAGTACTTC
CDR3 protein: CASSVWLETQYF

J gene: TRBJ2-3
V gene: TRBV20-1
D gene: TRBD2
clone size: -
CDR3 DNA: TGCAGTGCTAGAGTACTAGCGGGAGTAAGGATTGCCGATACGCAGTATTTT
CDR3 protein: CSARVLAGVRIADTQYF

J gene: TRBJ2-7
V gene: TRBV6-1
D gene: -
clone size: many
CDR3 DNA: TGTGCCAGCAGAAAGCAGGGCGGGAACGAGCAGTACTTC
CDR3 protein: CASRKQGGNEQYF

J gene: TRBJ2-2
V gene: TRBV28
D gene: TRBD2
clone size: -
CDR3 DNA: TGTGCCAGCAGTCGGACTAGCGGGACTGTCGGGGAGCTGTTTTTT
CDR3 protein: CASSRTSGTVGELFF

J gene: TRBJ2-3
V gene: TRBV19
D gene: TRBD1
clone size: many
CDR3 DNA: TGTGCCAGTAGTATTGGGGGGTTCGGGACAGGGATCGCAGATACGCAGTATTTT
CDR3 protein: CASSIGGFGTGIADTQYF

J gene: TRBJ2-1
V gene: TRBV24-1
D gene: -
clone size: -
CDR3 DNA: TGTGCCACCAGTGATTTCTCCTACAATGAGCAGTTCTTC
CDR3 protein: CATSDFSYNEQFF

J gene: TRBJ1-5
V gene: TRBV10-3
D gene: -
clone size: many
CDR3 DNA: TGTGCCATCAGTGAGCAGGAGGGCTGGCAGCCCCAGCATTTT
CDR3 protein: CAISEQEGWQPQHF

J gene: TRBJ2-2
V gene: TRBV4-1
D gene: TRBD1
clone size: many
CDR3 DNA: TGCGCCAGCAGCCATGTTTGGACAGGGAGGACCGGGGAGCTGTTTTTT
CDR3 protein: CASSHVWTGRTGELFF

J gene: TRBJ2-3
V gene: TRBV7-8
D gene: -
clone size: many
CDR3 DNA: TGTGCCAGCAGCTTAGGAATAGGCACAGATACGCAGTATTTT
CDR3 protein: CASSLGIGTDTQYF

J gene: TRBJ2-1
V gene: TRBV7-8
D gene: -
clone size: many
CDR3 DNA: TGTGCCAGCAGCTTAGCGCTAGGTCTTGGGAGGGAGCAGTTCTTC
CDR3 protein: CASSLALGLGREQFF

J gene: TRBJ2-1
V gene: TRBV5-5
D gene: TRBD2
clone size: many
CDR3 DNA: TGTGCCAGCAGTACGGGGTGGAGCGGGGGCGATGAGCAGTTCTTC
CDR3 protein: CASSTGWSGGDEQFF

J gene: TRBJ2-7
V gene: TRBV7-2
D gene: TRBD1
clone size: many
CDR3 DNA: TGTGCCAGCAGCCCCCGTCAAGGGGGCATCGAGCAGTACTTC
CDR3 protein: CASSPRQGGIEQYF

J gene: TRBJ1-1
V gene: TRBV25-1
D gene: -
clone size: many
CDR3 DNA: TGTGCCAGCAGTGAACTAGGGAACACTGAAGCTTTCTTT
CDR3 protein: CASSELGNTEAFF

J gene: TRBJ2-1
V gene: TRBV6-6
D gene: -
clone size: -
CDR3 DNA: TGTGCCAGCAAACTAGGACTGAACAATGAGCAGTTCTTC
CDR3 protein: CASKLGLNNEQFF